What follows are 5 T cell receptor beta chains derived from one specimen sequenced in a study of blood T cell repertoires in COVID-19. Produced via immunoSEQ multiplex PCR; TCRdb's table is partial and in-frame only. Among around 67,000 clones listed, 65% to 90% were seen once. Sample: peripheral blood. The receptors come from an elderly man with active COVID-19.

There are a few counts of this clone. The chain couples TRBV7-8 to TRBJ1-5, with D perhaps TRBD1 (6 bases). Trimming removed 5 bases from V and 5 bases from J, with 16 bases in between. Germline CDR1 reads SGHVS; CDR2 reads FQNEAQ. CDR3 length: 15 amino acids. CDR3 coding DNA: TGTGCCAGCAGCCACGAGGGACACTTGTATCAGCCCCAGCATTTT. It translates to CASSHEGHLYQPQHF.

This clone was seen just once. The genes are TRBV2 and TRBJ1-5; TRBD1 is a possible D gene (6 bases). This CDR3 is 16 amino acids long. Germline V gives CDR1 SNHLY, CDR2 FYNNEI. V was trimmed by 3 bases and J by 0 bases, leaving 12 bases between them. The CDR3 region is CASSERAGVSNQPQHF. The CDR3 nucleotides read TGTGCCAGCAGTGAGAGGGCAGGGGTTAGCAATCAGCCCCAGCATTTT.

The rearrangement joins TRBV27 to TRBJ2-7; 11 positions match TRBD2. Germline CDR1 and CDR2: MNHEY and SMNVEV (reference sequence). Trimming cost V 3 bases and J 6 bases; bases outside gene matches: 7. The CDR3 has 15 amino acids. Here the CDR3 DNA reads TGTGCCAGCAGTTTTCGTCTAGCGGGAGGAGGCGAGCAGTACTTC. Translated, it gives CASSFRLAGGGEQYF.

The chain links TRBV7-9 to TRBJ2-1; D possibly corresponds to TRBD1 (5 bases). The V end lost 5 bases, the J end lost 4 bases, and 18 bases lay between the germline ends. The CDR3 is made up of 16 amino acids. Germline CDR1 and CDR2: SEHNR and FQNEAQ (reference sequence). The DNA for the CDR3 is TGTGCCAGCAGCCCCAATCATGGGGCGCGATACAATGAGCAGTTCTTC. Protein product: CASSPNHGARYNEQFF.

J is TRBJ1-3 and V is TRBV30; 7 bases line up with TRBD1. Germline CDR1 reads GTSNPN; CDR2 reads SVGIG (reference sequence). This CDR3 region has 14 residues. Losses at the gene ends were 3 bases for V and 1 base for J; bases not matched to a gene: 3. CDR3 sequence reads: CAWRQGISGNTIYF. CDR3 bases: TGTGCCTGGAGACAGGGGATTTCTGGAAACACCATATATTTT.